Following are 12 T cell receptor beta chains from one sample sequenced in a study of PD-1 blockade in mismatch repair-deficient tumors. Data came from immunoSEQ multiplex PCR; TCRdb stores just in-frame clones and leaves some out. The table has about 120,000 clones, around 80% seen once. Sequenced here: peripheral blood, sampled around 60 weeks after starting pembrolizumab. The receptors here all came from an adult with mismatch repair-deficient cancer.

V gene TRBV9 combines with J gene TRBJ2-1; D possibly corresponds to TRBD1 (6 bases). The CDR3 loop spans 14 amino acids. Germline V gene sequence: CDR1 SGDLS, CDR2 YYNGEE. V lost 0 bases to trimming and J lost 10 bases, with 14 bases between them. The DNA of the CDR3 is TGTGCCAGCAGCGTAGATTACAGGGTGGGCGAGCAGTTCTTC. Translating it yields CASSVDYRVGEQFF.

This clone was seen once. The gene calls are TRBV5-4 and TRBJ1-1; 8 bases line up with TRBD1. Germline CDR1 SGHNT, CDR2 YYREEE (reference sequence). The junction had 10 bases not matched to a gene; V was cut back by 4 bases and J by 5 bases. The CDR3 contains 15 residues. CDR3 DNA sequence: TGTGCCAGCAGCATGGCACGGACAGGGAAGACTGAAGCTTTCTTT. Translation: CASSMARTGKTEAFF.

This clone has a single count. The V call is TRBV29-1, the J call TRBJ2-1; 11 bases fit TRBD2. Germline CDR1 reads SQVTM; CDR2 reads ANQGSEA. Losses at the gene ends were 4 bases for V and 9 bases for J; bases not matched to a gene: 5. The CDR3 sequence is 13 residues long. CDR3 loop: CSVATSGSGEQFF. In DNA form, the CDR3 reads TGCAGCGTTGCAACTAGCGGGAGTGGTGAGCAGTTCTTC.

The J gene is TRBJ1-4, the V gene TRBV5-1; a weak D match, TRBD1 (5 bases). Germline lookup yields CDR1 SGHRS and CDR2 YFSETQ. V was cut by 0 bases and J by 5 bases, with 14 bases left in between. The CDR3 extends over 16 amino acids. The CDR3 coding sequence is TGCGCCAGCAGCTTGGGTTATCAGGGACCAAATGAAAAACTGTTTTTT. Protein: CASSLGYQGPNEKLFF.

The chain uses TRBV11-1 and TRBJ2-1; D not resolved. The CDR3 sequence is 15 residues long. V lost 0 bases, J lost 5 bases, and 11 bases lay in between. Germline CDR1 reads SGHAT; CDR2 reads FQDESV (reference sequence). CDR3 coding DNA: TGTGCCAGCAGCTTAGCGCCGGCTCCACACAATGAGCAGTTCTTC. Protein: CASSLAPAPHNEQFF.

The chain employs TRBV19 and TRBJ2-2; tentatively, D is TRBD1 (6 bases). The CDR3 has 15 residues. Trimming stripped 5 bases from V and 1 base from J, with 11 bases between. Germline CDR1 reads LNHDA; CDR2 reads SQIVND (reference sequence). The CDR3 nucleotides are TGTGCCAGTAGTCCGACAGGACTGAACACCGGGGAGCTGTTTTTT. The encoded protein is CASSPTGLNTGELFF.

On this clone: Other DNA sequences in this sample translate to the same CDR3. The chain recombines TRBV19 with TRBJ2-7; D is perhaps TRBD1 or TRBD2 (5 bases each). The V gene's germline CDR1 is LNHDA and CDR2 SQIVND (reference sequence). Deletions cut 6 bases from V and 2 bases from J, with 14 bases between. The CDR3 consists of 14 residues. The CDR3 is CASSPGGRTYEQYF. The CDR3 nucleotides read TGTGCCAGTAGCCCTGGGGGACGGACCTACGAGCAGTACTTC.

This clone came up once. CDR3 bases: TGCGCCAGCAGCTTGCTGGGGTATGGCAATCAGCCCCAGCATTTT. Translated, it gives CASSLLGYGNQPQHF. The chain employs TRBV5-1 and TRBJ1-5; D not resolved. CDR1 and CDR2 (germline): SGHRS, YFSETQ. With 1 base removed from V and 2 bases from J, the gap between germline ends came to 10 bases. This CDR3 comprises 15 residues.

The J gene is TRBJ2-7, the V gene TRBV5-6, with D maybe TRBD2 (5 bases). This CDR3 has 12 residues. The V end was cut by 5 bases, the J end by 6 bases, with 12 bases between. Germline assignment: CDR1 SGHDT and CDR2 YYEEEE. CDR3 DNA: TGTGCCAGCAGTCTAAAGGCGGGCGAGCAGTACTTC. Its protein is CASSLKAGEQYF. The entire variable domain, with the rest obtained from reference TRBV5-6 and TRBJ2-7, is as follows: DAGVTQSPTHLIKTRGQQVTLRCSPKSGHDTVSWYQQALGQGPQFIFQYYEEEERQRGNFPDRFSGHQFPNYSSELNVNALLLGDSALYLCASSLKAGEQYFGPGTRLTVT.

CDR3 nucleotide sequence: TGTGCCAGCCGCCCCAACACAGATACGCAGTATTTT. The encoded protein is CASRPNTDTQYF. The gene calls are TRBV6-5 and TRBJ2-3; D is uncertain. This CDR3 region has 12 residues. The germline V gene encodes CDR1 MNHEY and CDR2 SVGAGI. The V and J ends lost 8 bases and 2 bases respectively, with 8 bases between them.

This clone occurred once. The V and J genes are TRBV11-2 and TRBJ2-7; D is perhaps TRBD1 (6 bases). This CDR3 comprises 12 residues. Germline V gene lookup returns CDR1 SGHAT and CDR2 FQNNGV. Trimming removed 3 bases at V and 11 bases at J, with 14 bases between. CDR3 protein: CASSLRTGREYF. The DNA for the CDR3 is TGTGCCAGCAGCTTGAGAACAGGGCGAGAGTACTTC.

The chain has TRBV14 and TRBJ1-1, with no clear D. This CDR3 has 13 amino acids. Trimming removed 2 bases at V and 5 bases at J, with 9 bases between. Germline loops: CDR1 SGHDN, CDR2 FVKESK. As DNA, the CDR3 is TGTGCCAGCAGCCAAAATATGGGTACTGAAGCTTTCTTT. As protein: CASSQNMGTEAFF.